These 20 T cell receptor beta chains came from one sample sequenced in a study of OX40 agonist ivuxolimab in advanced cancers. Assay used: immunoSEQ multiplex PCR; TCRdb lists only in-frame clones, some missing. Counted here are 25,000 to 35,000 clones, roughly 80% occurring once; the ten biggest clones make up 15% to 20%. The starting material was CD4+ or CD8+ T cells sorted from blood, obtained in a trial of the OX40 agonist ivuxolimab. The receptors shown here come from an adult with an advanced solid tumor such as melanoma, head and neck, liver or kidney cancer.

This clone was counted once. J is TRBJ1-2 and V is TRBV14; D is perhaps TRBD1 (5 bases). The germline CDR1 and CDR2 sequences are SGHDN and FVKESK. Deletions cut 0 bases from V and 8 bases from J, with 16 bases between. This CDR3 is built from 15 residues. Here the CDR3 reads CASSQDLGTAMGYTF. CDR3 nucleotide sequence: TGTGCCAGCAGCCAAGACCTCGGGACGGCGATGGGCTACACCTTC. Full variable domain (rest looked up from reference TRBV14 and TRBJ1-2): EAGVTQFPSHSVIEKGQTVTLRCDPISGHDNLYWYRRVMGKEIKFLLHFVKESKQDESGMPNNRFLAERTGGTYSTLKVQPAELEDSGVYFCASSQDLGTAMGYTFGSGTRLTVV.

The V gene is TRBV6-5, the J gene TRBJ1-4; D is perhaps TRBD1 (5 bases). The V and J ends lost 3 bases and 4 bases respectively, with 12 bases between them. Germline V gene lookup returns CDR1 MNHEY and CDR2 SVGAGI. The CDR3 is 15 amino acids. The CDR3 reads CASSYGAAHNEKLFF. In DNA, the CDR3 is TGTGCCAGCAGTTATGGGGCAGCGCATAATGAAAAACTGTTTTTT.

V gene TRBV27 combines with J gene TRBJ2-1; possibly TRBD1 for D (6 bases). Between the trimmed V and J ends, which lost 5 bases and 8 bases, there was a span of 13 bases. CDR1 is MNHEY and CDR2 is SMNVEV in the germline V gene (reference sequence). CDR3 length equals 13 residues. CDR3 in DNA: TGTGCCAGCAGTCCGGGACATCGCGATGAGCAGTTCTTC. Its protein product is CASSPGHRDEQFF.

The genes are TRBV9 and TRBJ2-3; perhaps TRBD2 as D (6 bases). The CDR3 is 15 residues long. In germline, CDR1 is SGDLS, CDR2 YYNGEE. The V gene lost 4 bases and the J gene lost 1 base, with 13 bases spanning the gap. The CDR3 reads CASSPDYTRTDTQYF. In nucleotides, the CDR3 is TGTGCCAGCAGCCCGGACTATACCCGCACAGATACGCAGTATTTT.

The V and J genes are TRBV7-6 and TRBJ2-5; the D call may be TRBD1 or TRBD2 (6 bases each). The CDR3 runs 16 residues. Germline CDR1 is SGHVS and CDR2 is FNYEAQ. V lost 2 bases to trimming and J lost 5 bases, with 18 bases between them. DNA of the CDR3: TGTGCCAGCAGCTTACAGTTTACGGGGGCCCAGGAGACCCAGTACTTC. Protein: CASSLQFTGAQETQYF.

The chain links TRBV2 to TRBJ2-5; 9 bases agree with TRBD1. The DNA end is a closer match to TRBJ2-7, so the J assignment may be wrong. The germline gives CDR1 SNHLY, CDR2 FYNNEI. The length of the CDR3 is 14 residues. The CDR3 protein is CASSGGQGADEQYF. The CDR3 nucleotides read TGTGCCAGCAGCGGGGGACAGGGAGCGGACGAGCAGTACTTC.

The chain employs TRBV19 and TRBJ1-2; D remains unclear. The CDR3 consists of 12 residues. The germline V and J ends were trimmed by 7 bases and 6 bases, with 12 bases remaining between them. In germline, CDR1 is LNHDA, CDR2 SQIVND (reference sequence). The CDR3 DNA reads TGTGCCAGTATAGGACCCGTGGATGGCTACACCTTC. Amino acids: CASIGPVDGYTF.

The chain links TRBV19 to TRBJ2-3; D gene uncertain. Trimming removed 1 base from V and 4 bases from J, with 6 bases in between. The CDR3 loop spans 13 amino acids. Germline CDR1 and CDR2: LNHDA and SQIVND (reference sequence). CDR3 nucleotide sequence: TGTGCCAGTAGTATAGGGAGTCCAGATACGCAGTATTTT. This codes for CASSIGSPDTQYF.

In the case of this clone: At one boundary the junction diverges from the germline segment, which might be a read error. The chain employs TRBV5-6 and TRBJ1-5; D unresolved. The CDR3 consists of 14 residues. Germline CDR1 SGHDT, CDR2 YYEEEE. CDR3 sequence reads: CASSLGRGGQPQHF. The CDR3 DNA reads TGTGCCAGCAGTTTGGGTCGAGGAGGTCAGCCCCAGCATTTT. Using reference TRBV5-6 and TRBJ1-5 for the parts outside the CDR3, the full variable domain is DAGVTQSPTHLIKTRGQQVTLRCSPKSGHDTVSWYQQALGQGPQFIFQYYEEEERQRGNFPDRFSGHQFPNYSSELNVNALLLGDSALYLCASSLGRGGQPQHFGDGTRLSIL.

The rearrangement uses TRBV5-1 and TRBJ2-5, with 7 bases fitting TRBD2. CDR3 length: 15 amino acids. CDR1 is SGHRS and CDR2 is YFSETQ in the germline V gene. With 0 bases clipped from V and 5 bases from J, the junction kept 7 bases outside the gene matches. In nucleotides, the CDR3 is TGCGCCAGCAGCTTGGGACTAGCTTACGAGGAGACCCAGTACTTC. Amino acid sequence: CASSLGLAYEETQYF.

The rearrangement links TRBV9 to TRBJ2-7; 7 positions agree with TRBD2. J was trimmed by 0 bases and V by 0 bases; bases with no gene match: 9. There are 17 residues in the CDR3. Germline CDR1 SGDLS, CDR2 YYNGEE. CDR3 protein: CASSVELSSGPSYEQYF. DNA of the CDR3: TGTGCCAGCAGCGTAGAGTTAAGTAGCGGGCCCTCCTACGAGCAGTACTTC.

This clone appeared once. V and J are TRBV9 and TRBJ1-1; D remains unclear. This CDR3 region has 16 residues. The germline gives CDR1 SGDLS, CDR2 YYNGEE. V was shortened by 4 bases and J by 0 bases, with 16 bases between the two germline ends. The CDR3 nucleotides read TGTGCCAGCAGCCCCCATAGTGGGCTTATGAACACTGAAGCTTTCTTT. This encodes CASSPHSGLMNTEAFF.

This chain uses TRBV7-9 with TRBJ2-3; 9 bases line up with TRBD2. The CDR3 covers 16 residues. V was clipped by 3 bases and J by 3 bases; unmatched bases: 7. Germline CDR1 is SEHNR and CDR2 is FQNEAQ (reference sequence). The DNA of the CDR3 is TGTGCCAGCAGCTTCGCAGCGGGGGGCCTTACAGATACGCAGTATTTT. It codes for CASSFAAGGLTDTQYF.

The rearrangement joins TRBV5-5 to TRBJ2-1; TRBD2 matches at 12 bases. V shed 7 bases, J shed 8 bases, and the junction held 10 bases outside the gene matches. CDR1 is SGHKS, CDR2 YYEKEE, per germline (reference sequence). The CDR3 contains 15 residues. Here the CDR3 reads CASASSGGDPDEQFF. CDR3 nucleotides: TGTGCCAGCGCCTCTAGCGGGGGGGATCCGGATGAGCAGTTCTTC. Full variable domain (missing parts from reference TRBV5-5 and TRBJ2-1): DAGVTQSPTHLIKTRGQQVTLRCSPISGHKSVSWYQQVLGQGPQFIFQYYEKEERGRGNFPDRFSARQFPNYSSELNVNALLLGDSALYLCASASSGGDPDEQFFGPGTRLTVL.

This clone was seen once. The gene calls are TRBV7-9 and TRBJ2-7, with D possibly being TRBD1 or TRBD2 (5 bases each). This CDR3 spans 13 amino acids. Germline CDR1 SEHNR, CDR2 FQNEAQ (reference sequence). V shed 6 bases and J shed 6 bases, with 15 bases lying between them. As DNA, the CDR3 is TGTGCCAGCAGTTTATCGGGACCGGGCGAGCAGTACTTC. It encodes CASSLSGPGEQYF.

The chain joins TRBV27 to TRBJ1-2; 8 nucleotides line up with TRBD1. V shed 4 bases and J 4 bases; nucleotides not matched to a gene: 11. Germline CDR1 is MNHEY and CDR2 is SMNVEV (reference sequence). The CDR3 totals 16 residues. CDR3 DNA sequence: TGTGCCAGCAGTTCCTCCCCGGACAGGGAGGGCTATGGCTACACCTTC. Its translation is CASSSSPDREGYGYTF.

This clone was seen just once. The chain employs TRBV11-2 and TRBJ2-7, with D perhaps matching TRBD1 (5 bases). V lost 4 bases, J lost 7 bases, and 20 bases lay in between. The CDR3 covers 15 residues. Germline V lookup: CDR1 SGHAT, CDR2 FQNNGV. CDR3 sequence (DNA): TGTGCCAGCAGCTACCACAGGTCGGCGACGGAAGAGCAGTACTTC. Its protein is CASSYHRSATEEQYF.

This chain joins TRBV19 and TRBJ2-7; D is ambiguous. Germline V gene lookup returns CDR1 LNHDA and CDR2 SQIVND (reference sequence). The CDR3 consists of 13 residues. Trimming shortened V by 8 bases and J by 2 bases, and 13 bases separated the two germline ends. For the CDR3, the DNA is TGTGCCAGTTCTATAGGCAGTACCTACGAGCAGTACTTC. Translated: CASSIGSTYEQYF.

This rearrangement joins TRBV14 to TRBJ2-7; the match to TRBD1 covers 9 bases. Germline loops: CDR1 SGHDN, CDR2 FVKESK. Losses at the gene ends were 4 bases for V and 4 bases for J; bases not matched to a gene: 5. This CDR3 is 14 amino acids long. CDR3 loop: CASSLGQGGYEQYF. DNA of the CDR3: TGTGCCAGCAGCCTGGGACAGGGTGGTTACGAGCAGTACTTC.

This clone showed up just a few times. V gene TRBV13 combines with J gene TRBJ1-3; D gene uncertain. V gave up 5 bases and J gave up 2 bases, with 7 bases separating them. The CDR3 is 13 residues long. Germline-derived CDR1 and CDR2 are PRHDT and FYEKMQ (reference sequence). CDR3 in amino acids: CASSAETGNTIYF. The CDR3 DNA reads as TGTGCCAGCAGCGCAGAAACTGGAAACACCATATATTTT.